A selection of T cell receptor beta chains follows, all from one sample in a study of T-cell memory formation after mild COVID-19. Via MiXCR, TCRdb re-called the 5' RACE reads, giving one row per CDR3 protein. Here the sample spans approximately 490,000 distinct CDR3 sequences, over 20% being singletons. Sequenced material: PBMCs or a T cell subset sorted from them (not recorded which). The source is an adult woman who had mild COVID-19 (a few samples of this study predate the infection). Cell type and time point are not known. Each CDR3 is given with its conserved first and last residue. Clone size appears in some rows only: once, few, many, or a class for an expanded clone.

. | TRBJ2-1 | TRBV9 | CASSVGSGRIDEQFF
few | TRBJ2-2 | TRBV9 | CASSVEDSASTNTGELFF
many | TRBJ1-1 | TRBV7-2 | CASSLNSGNTEAFF
. | TRBJ2-1 | TRBV7-9 | CASSFWTGAWDEQFF
few | TRBJ2-3 | TRBV29-1 | CSVEENSGDTQYF
few | TRBJ1-1 | TRBV29-1 | CSVGVLNTEAFF
. | TRBJ1-4 | TRBV29-1 | CSGRRGLATNEKLFF
few | TRBJ2-1 | TRBV29-1 | CSVPQLAGGNEQFF
. | TRBJ1-2 | TRBV6-5 | CASSYSPVNYGYTF
few | TRBJ2-7 | TRBV5-1 | CASGRTEQGLDEQYF
few | TRBJ2-7 | TRBV20-1 | CSAISGFLYEQYF
. | TRBJ1-5 | TRBV6-5 | CASRRNRDDGQPQHF
few | TRBJ2-2 | TRBV15 | CATSRGDGVNTGELFF
. | TRBJ2-3 | TRBV27 | CASSGLGGVTQYF
few | TRBJ1-1 | TRBV7-9 | CASSPIGTGGATGNTEAFF